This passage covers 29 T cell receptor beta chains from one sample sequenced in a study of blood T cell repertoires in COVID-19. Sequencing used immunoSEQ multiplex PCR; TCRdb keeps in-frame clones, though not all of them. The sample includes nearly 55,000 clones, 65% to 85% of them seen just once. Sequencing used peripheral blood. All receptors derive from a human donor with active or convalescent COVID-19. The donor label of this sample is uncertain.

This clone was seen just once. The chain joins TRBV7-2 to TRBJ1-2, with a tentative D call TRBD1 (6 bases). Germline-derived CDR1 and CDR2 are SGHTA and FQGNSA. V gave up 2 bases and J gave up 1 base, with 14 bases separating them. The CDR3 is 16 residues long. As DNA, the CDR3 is TGTGCCAGCAGCTTACGGGACAAATGGGGTAACTATGGCTACACCTTC. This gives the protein CASSLRDKWGNYGYTF.

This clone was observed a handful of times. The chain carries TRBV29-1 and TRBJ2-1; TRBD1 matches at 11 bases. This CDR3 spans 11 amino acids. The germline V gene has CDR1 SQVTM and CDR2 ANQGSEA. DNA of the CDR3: TGCTCCGGACAGGGGGCATTGGAGCAGTTCTTC. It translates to CSGQGALEQFF.

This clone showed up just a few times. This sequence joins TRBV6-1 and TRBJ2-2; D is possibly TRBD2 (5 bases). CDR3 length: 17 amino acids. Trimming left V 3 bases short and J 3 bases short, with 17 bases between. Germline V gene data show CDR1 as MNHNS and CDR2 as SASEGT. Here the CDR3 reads CASSEAVEWRYTGELFF. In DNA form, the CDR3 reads TGTGCCAGCAGTGAGGCCGTAGAATGGAGGTACACCGGGGAGCTGTTTTTT.

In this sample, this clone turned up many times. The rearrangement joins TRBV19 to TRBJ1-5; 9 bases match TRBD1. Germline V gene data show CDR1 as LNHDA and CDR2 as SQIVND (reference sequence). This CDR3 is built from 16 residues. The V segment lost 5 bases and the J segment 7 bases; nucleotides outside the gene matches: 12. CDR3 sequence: CASSSQDRGVAQPQHF. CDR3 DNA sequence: TGTGCCAGTAGTTCTCAGGACAGGGGAGTGGCCCAGCCCCAGCATTTT.

CDR3 loop: CASSSQGAQGNTIYF. In DNA form, the CDR3 reads TGTGCCAGCAGCTCTCAGGGGGCGCAAGGAAACACCATATATTTT. The chain employs TRBV7-9 and TRBJ1-3; TRBD1 matches 8 bases. Looked up from germline, CDR1 is SEHNR and CDR2 is FQNEAQ (reference sequence). This CDR3 contains 15 residues. Losses at the gene ends were 4 bases for V and 4 bases for J; bases not matched to a gene: 6.

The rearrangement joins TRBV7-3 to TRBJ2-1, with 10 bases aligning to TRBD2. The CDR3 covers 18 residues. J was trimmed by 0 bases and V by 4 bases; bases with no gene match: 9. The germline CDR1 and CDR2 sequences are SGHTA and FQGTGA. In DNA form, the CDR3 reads TGTGCCAGCAGCTCCCGAGCGGGAGGGCCTCTCTCCTACAATGAGCAGTTCTTC. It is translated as CASSSRAGGPLSYNEQFF.

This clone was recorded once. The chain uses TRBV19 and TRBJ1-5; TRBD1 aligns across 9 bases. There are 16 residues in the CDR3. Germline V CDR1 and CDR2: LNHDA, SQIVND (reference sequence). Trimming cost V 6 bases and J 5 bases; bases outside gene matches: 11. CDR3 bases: TGTGCCAGTAGCCCATCCATCGACAGGGGGTATCAGCCCCAGCATTTT. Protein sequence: CASSPSIDRGYQPQHF.

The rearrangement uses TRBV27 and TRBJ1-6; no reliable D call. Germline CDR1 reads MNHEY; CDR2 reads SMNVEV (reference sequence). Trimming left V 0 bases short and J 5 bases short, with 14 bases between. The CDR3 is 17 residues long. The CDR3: CASSLSPGLRNNSPLHF. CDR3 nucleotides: TGTGCCAGCAGTTTATCGCCAGGACTTCGGAATAATTCACCCCTCCACTTT.

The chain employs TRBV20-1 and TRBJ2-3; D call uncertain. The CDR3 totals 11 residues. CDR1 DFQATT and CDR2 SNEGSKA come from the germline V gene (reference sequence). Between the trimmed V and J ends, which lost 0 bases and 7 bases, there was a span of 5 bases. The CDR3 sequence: CSARDVHTQYF. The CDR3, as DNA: TGCAGTGCTAGAGACGTCCATACGCAGTATTTT.

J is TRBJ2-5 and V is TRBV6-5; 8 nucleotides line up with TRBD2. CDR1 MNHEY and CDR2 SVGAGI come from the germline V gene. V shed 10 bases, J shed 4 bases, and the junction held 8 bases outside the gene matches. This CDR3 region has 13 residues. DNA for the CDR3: TGTGCCACCAGAGCGGGAGTTTTAGAGACCCAGTACTTC. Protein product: CATRAGVLETQYF.

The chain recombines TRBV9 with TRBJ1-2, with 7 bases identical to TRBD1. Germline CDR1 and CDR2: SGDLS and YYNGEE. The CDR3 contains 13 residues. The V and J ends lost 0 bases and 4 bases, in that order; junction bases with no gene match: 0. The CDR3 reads CASSVGQGYGYTF. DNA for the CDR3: TGTGCCAGCAGCGTAGGACAGGGCTATGGCTACACCTTC.

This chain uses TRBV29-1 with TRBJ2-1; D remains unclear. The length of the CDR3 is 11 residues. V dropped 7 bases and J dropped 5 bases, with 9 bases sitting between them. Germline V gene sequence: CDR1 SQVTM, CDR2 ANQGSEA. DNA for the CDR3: TGCAGCGGAGACACCGACAATGAGCAGTTCTTC. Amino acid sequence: CSGDTDNEQFF.

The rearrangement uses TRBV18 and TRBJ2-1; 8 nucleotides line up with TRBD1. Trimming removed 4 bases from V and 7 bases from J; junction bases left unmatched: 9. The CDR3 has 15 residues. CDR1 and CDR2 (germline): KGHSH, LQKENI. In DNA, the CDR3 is TGTGCCAGCTCACTCACCAGGGGGCGCGAAAATGAGCAGTTCTTC. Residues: CASSLTRGRENEQFF.

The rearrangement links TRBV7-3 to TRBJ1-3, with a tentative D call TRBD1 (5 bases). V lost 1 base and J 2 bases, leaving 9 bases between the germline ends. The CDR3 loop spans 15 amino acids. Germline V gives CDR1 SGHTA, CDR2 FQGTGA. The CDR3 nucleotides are TGTGCCAGCAGCTTAATGGGCAGGGCTGGAAACACCATATATTTT. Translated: CASSLMGRAGNTIYF.

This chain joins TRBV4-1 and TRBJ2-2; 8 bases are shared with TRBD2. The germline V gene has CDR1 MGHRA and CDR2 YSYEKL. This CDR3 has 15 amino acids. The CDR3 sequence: CPTSLSGGGTGELFF. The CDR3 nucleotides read TGCCCCACCAGCCTGTCCGGGGGGGGGACCGGGGAGCTGTTTTTT.

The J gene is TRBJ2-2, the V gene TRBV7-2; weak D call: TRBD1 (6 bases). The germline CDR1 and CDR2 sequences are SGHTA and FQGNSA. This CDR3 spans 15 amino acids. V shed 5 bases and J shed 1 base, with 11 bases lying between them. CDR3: CASSPGQLNTGELFF. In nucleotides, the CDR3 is TGTGCCAGCAGCCCTGGACAGCTGAACACCGGGGAGCTGTTTTTT.

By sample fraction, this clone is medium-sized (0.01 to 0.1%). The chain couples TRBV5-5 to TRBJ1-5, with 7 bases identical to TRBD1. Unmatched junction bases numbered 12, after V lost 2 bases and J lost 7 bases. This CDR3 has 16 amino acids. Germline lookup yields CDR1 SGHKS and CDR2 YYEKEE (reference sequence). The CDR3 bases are TGTGCCAGCAGCTTATCGACAGGGTCAGCGCTGCAGCCCCAGCATTTT. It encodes CASSLSTGSALQPQHF. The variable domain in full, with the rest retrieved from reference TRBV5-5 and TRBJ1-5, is DAGVTQSPTHLIKTRGQQVTLRCSPISGHKSVSWYQQVLGQGPQFIFQYYEKEERGRGNFPDRFSARQFPNYSSELNVNALLLGDSALYLCASSLSTGSALQPQHFGDGTRLSIL.

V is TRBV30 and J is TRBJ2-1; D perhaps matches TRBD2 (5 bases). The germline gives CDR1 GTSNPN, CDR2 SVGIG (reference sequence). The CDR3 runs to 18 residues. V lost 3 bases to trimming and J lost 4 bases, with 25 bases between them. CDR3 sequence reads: CAWSAVGPSGDFYNEQFF. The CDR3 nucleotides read TGTGCCTGGAGCGCCGTGGGCCCGAGCGGAGACTTTTACAATGAGCAGTTCTTC.

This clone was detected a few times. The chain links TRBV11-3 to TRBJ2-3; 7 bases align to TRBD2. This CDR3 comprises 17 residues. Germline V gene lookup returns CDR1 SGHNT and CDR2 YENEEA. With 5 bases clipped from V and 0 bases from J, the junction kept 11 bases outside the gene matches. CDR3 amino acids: CASSTSPLAVSTDTQYF. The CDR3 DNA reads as TGTGCCAGCAGCACCTCCCCCCTAGCGGTTAGCACAGATACGCAGTATTTT.

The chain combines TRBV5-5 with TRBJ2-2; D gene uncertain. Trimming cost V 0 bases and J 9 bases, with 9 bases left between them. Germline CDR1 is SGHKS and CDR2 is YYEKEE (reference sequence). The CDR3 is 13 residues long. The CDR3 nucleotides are TGTGCCAGCAGCTTGGAGCTCCACCGGGAGCTGTTTTTT. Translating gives CASSLELHRELFF. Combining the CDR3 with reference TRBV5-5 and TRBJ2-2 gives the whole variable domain DAGVTQSPTHLIKTRGQQVTLRCSPISGHKSVSWYQQVLGQGPQFIFQYYEKEERGRGNFPDRFSARQFPNYSSELNVNALLLGDSALYLCASSLELHRELFFGEGSRLTVL.

The CDR3 region has the DNA TGTGCCAGCAGCCAAGTAGGGGCTGAAGCTTTCTTT. Its translation is CASSQVGAEAFF. The chain uses TRBV3-1 (or the pseudogene TRBV3-2) and TRBJ1-1; TRBD1 might be the D (5 bases). The V gene lost 1 base and the J gene lost 6 bases, with 6 bases spanning the gap. Germline CDR1 is LGHDT and CDR2 is YNNKEL (reference sequence). The CDR3 length is 12 residues.

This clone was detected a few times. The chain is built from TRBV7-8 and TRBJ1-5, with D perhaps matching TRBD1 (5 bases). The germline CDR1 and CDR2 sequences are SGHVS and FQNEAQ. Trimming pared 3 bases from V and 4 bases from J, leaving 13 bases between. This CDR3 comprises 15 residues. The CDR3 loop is CASSFKREGNQPQHF. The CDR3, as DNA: TGTGCCAGCAGCTTTAAAAGGGAGGGGAATCAGCCCCAGCATTTT.

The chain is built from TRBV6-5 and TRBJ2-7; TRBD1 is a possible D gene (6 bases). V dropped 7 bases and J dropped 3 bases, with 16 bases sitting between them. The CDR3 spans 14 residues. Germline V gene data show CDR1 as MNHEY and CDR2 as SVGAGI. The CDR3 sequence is CASTKQPGDYEQYF. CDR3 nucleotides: TGTGCCAGCACCAAACAACCAGGGGACTACGAGCAGTACTTC.

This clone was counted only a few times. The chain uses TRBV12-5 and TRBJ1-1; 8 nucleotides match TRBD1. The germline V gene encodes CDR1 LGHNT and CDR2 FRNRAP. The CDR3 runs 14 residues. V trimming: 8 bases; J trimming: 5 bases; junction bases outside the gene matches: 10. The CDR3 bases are TGTGCTAGTACCCAGGGGGCTCTCGGAACTGAAGCTTTCTTT. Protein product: CASTQGALGTEAFF.

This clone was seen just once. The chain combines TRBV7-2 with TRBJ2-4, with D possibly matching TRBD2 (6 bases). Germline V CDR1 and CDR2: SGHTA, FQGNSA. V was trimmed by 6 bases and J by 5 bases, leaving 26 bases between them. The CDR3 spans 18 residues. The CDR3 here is CASRIGTGHGGAQNIQYF. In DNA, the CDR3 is TGTGCCAGCAGAATAGGGACGGGCCATGGAGGGGCACAAAACATTCAGTACTTC.

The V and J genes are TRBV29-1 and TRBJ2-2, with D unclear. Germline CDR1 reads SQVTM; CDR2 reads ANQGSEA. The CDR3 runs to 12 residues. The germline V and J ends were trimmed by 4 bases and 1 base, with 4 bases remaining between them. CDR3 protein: CSVGQNTGELFF. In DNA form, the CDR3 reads TGCAGCGTTGGACAGAACACCGGGGAGCTGTTTTTT.

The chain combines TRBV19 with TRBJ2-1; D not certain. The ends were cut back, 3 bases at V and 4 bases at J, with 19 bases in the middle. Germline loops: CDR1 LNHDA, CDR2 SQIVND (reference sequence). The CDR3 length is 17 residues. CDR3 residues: CASSITPQAYFYNEQFF. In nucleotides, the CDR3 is TGTGCCAGTAGTATCACCCCTCAGGCTTATTTTTACAATGAGCAGTTCTTC.

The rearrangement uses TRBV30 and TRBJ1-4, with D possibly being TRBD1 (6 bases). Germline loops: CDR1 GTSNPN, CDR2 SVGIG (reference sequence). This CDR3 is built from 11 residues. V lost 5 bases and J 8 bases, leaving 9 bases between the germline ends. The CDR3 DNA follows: TGTGCCTGGGGGGACAACGAAAAACTGTTTTTT. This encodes CAWGDNEKLFF.

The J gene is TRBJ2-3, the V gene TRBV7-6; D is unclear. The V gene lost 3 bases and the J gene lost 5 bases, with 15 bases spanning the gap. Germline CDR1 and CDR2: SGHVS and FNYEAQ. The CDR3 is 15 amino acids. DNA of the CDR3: TGTGCCAGCAGCTTCCGTCAGACTCCGGGAGATACGCAGTATTTT. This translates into CASSFRQTPGDTQYF.